A selection of T cell receptor beta chains follows, all from one sample in a study of T cells after yellow fever vaccination. TCRdb used MiXCR to reprocess the 5' RACE reads, holding one entry per CDR3 protein. Of a few hundred thousand distinct CDR3 sequences listed, less than 9% are singletons. The material sequenced was CD4+ T cells sorted from PBMCs, taken 15 days after the yellow fever booster vaccination. These receptors originate from a man aged 25 to 40 who received the YFV17D yellow fever vaccine. The CDR3 runs from the conserved cysteine through the conserved F or W. The order of the fields is clone size, J gene, D gene, V gene, CDR3 DNA, CDR3 protein. D genes are given only for firm matches. Clone size, where shown, is once, few, many, or a class for clones that have expanded.

clone_size: many
j_call: TRBJ2-4
d_call: TRBD1
v_call: TRBV5-1
cdr3_nt: TGCGCCAGCAGCTCCCCCGGGACAGGGCGAGACATTCAGTACTTC
cdr3_aa: CASSSPGTGRDIQYF

clone_size: many
j_call: TRBJ2-3
d_call: TRBD2
v_call: TRBV20-1
cdr3_nt: TGCAGTGCTAGCGCGACTAGCTTCACAGATACGCAGTATTTT
cdr3_aa: CSASATSFTDTQYF

clone_size: many
j_call: TRBJ2-2
d_call: .
v_call: TRBV7-2
cdr3_nt: TGTGCCAGCCCGGGGCTAGCGACCGGGGAGCTGTTTTTT
cdr3_aa: CASPGLATGELFF

clone_size: few
j_call: TRBJ2-1
d_call: .
v_call: TRBV30
cdr3_nt: TGTGCCTGGAGGGTGCAGCGGCTCTCCTACAATGAGCAGTTCTTC
cdr3_aa: CAWRVQRLSYNEQFF

clone_size: .
j_call: TRBJ2-7
d_call: .
v_call: TRBV7-2
cdr3_nt: TGTGCCAGCAGTGACTGGTCCTACGAGCAGTACTTC
cdr3_aa: CASSDWSYEQYF

clone_size: many
j_call: TRBJ2-1
d_call: .
v_call: TRBV2
cdr3_nt: TGTGCCAGCAGTGAAGCTCTGGGTTCCTACAATGAGCAGTTCTTC
cdr3_aa: CASSEALGSYNEQFF

clone_size: .
j_call: TRBJ2-1
d_call: TRBD2
v_call: TRBV7-9
cdr3_nt: TGTGCCAGCAGCTTGCTAGCGGGAGTCTCCTACAATGAGCAGTTCTTC
cdr3_aa: CASSLLAGVSYNEQFF

clone_size: many
j_call: TRBJ2-5
d_call: .
v_call: TRBV4-1
cdr3_nt: TGCGCCAGCAGCCAAGAGATCCAGGGGCGAGCGTACCAAGAGACCCAGTACTTC
cdr3_aa: CASSQEIQGRAYQETQYF

clone_size: many
j_call: TRBJ2-1
d_call: TRBD2
v_call: TRBV3-1
cdr3_nt: TGTGCCAGCAGCCTAAGCGGGAGGGCCGTAAATGAGCAGTTCTTC
cdr3_aa: CASSLSGRAVNEQFF

clone_size: few
j_call: TRBJ2-1
d_call: .
v_call: TRBV7-2
cdr3_nt: TGTGCCAGCACCCTCGATGAGCAGTTCTTC
cdr3_aa: CASTLDEQFF

clone_size: .
j_call: TRBJ1-5
d_call: .
v_call: TRBV5-1
cdr3_nt: TGCGCCAGCACACGACAGGTTAGTTATCAGCCCCAGCATTTT
cdr3_aa: CASTRQVSYQPQHF

clone_size: .
j_call: TRBJ2-7
d_call: .
v_call: TRBV15
cdr3_nt: TGTGCCACCAGCAGAAAGGCTGCCGAGGGCGAGCAGTACTTC
cdr3_aa: CATSRKAAEGEQYF

clone_size: few
j_call: TRBJ1-2
d_call: .
v_call: TRBV10-3
cdr3_nt: TGTGCCATCAGCTCAGGGGCCCTCCTCTATGGCTACACCTTC
cdr3_aa: CAISSGALLYGYTF

clone_size: many
j_call: TRBJ2-1
d_call: .
v_call: TRBV5-1
cdr3_nt: TGCGCCAGCAGCTTGGTTTTGGACAGCTACAATGAGCAGTTCTTC
cdr3_aa: CASSLVLDSYNEQFF

clone_size: .
j_call: TRBJ2-1
d_call: TRBD2
v_call: TRBV6-2/TRBV6-3
cdr3_nt: TGTGCCAGCAGATCCCCTTCTAGCGGGAGTGTCTATAAGCAGTTCTTC
cdr3_aa: CASRSPSSGSVYKQFF

clone_size: .
j_call: TRBJ1-2
d_call: .
v_call: TRBV6-1
cdr3_nt: TGTGCCAGCAGTGAAGCGTATTATGGCTACACCTTC
cdr3_aa: CASSEAYYGYTF

clone_size: few
j_call: TRBJ1-5
d_call: .
v_call: TRBV20-1
cdr3_nt: TGCAGTGCTAGTAACAGTTATAGCAATCAGCCCCAGCATTTT
cdr3_aa: CSASNSYSNQPQHF

clone_size: few
j_call: TRBJ2-7
d_call: .
v_call: TRBV6-1
cdr3_nt: TGTGCCAGCAGTCCACTACTAGCTTCCCCCTACGAGCAGTACTTC
cdr3_aa: CASSPLLASPYEQYF

clone_size: .
j_call: TRBJ2-5
d_call: .
v_call: TRBV3-1
cdr3_nt: TGTGCCAGCAGCCTTACGCAAAAGACCCAGTACTTC
cdr3_aa: CASSLTQKTQYF

clone_size: many
j_call: TRBJ2-3
d_call: TRBD1
v_call: TRBV12-3/TRBV12-4
cdr3_nt: TGTGCCAGCAGTATATCAGGGGGCCTAGATACGCAGTATTTT
cdr3_aa: CASSISGGLDTQYF

clone_size: .
j_call: TRBJ1-1
d_call: .
v_call: TRBV5-6
cdr3_nt: TGTGCCAGCAGCTTGGTAGCCGCCAGCATTGGGACTGAAGCTTTCTTT
cdr3_aa: CASSLVAASIGTEAFF

clone_size: few
j_call: TRBJ2-5
d_call: TRBD2
v_call: TRBV5-1
cdr3_nt: TGCGCCAGCAGCTTGGGCCCGGGACCAGCGGGGACGACCCAGTACTTC
cdr3_aa: CASSLGPGPAGTTQYF